This T cell receptor (beta chain) was identified in a study of T cell responses to AZD1222 COVID-19 vaccine. General observations from the study: Clonal diversity was possibly underestimated, and the donors were mostly white British, with more females. All repertoire sampling was performed exclusively after the peak T cell response.

With respect to this clone: As yet, its antigen is unknown.

The repertoire was sequenced with immunoSEQ multiplex PCR; TCRdb's copy has only in-frame clones and lacks some. Found here are over 100,000 clones, around nine tenths of them singletons; the top ten hold roughly a sixth. The length of the CDR3 is 15 residues. The germline CDR1 and CDR2 sequences are LNHDA and SQIVND (reference sequence). The germline V and J ends were trimmed by 2 bases and 0 bases, with 8 bases remaining between them. The starting material was peripheral blood, obtained on day 0 of AZD1222 vaccination. This chain uses TRBV19 with TRBJ1-3, with no clear D. The clonotype was recovered from an adult in good health. The CDR3: CASSISALSGNTIYF. The CDR3, as DNA: TGTGCCAGTAGTATATCGGCACTCTCTGGAAACACCATATATTTT.